The TCR beta chain under discussion was sequenced for a study of cytomegalovirus exposure and HLA in healthy donors. Study-level background: Unique TCR beta sequences numbering approximately 120 million came from around 180 million T cells in an earlier analysis. Findings and limits, study-wide: The study put 150 to 200 TCR beta chains on its list as cytomegalovirus-associated.

The donors gave bone marrow, and they were healthy. Both 60 Vbeta primers and 13 Jbeta primers went into the PCR. Using immunoSEQ multiplex PCR, the repertoire was profiled, and TCRdb retains in-frame clones only, with some absent. Among about 300,000 clones listed, 86% were seen once. Concerning this clone: Its target is not known.

The CDR3 length is 15 residues. V was pared by 6 bases and J by 0 bases, with 4 bases of the junction left unmatched. Looked up from germline, CDR1 is MGHDK and CDR2 is SYGVNS. The source is a man in his forties in good health and CMV-seropositive. Sequences were obtained from PBMCs. This sequence joins TRBV25-1 and TRBJ2-5, with 10 bases that match TRBD2. The CDR3 protein is CASSGLADNQETQYF. As DNA, the CDR3 is TGTGCCAGCAGCGGACTAGCGGATAACCAAGAGACCCAGTACTTC.